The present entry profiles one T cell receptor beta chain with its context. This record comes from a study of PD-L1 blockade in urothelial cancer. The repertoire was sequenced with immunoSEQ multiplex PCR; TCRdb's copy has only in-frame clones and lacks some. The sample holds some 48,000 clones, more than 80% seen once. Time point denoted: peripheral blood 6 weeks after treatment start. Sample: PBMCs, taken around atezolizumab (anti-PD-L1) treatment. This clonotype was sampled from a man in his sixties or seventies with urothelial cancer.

The CDR3: CASSLSGGSNQPQHF. CDR3 nucleotide sequence: TGTGCCAGCAGCTTGTCGGGGGGTAGCAATCAGCCCCAGCATTTT. This sequence joins TRBV11-2 and TRBJ1-5; D possibly corresponds to TRBD1 (5 bases). The CDR3 loop spans 15 amino acids. Per the germline V gene, CDR1 is SGHAT and CDR2 is FQNNGV. Trimming shortened V by 3 bases and J by 0 bases, and 9 bases separated the two germline ends.